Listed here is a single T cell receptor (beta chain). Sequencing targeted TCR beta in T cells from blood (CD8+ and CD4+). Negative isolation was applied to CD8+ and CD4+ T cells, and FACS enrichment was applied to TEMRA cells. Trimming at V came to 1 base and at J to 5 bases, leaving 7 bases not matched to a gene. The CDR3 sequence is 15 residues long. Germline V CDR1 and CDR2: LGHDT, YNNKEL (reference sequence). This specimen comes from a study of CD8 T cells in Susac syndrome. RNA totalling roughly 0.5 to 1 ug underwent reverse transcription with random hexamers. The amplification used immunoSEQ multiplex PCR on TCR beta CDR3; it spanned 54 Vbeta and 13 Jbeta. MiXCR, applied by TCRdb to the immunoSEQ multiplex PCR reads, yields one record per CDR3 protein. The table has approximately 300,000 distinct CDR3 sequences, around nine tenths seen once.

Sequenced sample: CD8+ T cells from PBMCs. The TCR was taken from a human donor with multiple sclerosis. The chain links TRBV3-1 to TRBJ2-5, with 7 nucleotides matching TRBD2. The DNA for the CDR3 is TGTGCCAGCAGCCAAGGGGGAGCGGGACTGGAGACCCAGTACTTC. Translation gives CASSQGGAGLETQYF.